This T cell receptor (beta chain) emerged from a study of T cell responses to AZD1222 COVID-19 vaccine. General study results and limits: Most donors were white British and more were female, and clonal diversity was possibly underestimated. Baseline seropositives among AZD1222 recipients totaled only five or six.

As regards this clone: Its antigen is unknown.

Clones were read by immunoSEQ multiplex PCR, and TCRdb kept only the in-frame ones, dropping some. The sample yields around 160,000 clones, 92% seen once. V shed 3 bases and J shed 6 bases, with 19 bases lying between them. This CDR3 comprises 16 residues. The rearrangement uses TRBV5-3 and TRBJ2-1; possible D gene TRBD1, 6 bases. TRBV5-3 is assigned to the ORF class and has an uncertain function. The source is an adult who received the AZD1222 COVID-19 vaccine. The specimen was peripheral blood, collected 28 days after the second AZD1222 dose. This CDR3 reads CARSSSQGHIGNEQFF. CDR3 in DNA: TGTGCCAGAAGCTCTTCTCAGGGACATATAGGCAATGAGCAGTTCTTC.